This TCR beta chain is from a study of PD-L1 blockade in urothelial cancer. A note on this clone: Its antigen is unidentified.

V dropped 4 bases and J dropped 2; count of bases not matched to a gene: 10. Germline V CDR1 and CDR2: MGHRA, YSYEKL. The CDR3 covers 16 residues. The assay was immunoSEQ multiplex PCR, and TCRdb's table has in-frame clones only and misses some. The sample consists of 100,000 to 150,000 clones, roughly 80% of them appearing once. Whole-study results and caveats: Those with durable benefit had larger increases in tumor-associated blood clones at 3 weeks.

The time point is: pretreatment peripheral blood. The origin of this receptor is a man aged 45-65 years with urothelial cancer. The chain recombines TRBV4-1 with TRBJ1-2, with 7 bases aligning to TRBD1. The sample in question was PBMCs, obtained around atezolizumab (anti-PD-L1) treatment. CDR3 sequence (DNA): TGCGCCAGCAGCCCGCGCCAGGGGGTGACGAACTATGGCTACACCTTC. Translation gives CASSPRQGVTNYGYTF.